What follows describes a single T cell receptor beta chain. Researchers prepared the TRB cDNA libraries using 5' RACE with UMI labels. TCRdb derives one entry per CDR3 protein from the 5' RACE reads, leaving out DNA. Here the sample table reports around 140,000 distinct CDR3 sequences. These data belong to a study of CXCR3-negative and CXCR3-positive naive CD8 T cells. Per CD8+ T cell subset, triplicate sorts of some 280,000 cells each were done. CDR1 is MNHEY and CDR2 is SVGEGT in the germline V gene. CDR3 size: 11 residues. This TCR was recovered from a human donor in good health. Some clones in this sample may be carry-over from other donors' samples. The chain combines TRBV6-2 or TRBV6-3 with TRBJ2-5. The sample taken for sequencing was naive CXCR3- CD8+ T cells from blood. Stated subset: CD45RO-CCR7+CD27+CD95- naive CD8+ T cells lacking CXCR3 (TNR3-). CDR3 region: CASSYGETQYF.